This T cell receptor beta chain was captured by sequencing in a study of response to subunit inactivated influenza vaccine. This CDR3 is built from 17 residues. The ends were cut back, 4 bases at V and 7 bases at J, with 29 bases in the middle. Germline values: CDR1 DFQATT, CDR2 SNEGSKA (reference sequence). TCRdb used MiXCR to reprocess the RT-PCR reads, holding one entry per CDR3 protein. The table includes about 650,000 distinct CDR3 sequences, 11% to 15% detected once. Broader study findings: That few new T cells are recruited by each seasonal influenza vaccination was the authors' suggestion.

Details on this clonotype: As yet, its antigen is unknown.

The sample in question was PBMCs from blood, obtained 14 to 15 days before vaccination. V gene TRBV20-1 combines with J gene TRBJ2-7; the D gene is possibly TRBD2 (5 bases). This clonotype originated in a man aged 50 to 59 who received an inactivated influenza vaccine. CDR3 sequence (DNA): TGCAGTGCTATCCCGGCTACCGGTGGGAACTTACGGGAAGAGCAGTACTTC. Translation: CSAIPATGGNLREEQYF.